These T cell receptor beta chains were read from a single sample in a study of T-cell memory formation after mild COVID-19. One entry per CDR3 protein results from TCRdb running MiXCR on the 5' RACE reads. This sample has a few hundred thousand distinct CDR3 sequences, with approximately 29% found just once. The sequenced sample was PBMCs or a T cell subset sorted from them (not recorded which). Receptor source: an adult woman who had mild COVID-19 (a few samples of this study predate the infection). Cell type and time point are not known. The CDR3 runs from the conserved cysteine through the conserved F or W. A D gene is named only where the DNA matches it firmly. Size is stated for part of the rows, as once, few or many counts, or as a class when the clone is expanded.

cdr3_aa | cdr3_nt | clone_size | j_call | v_call | d_call
CASRDRGHNEQFF | TGTGCCAGCCGGGACAGGGGGCACAATGAGCAGTTCTTC | few | TRBJ2-1 | TRBV6-1 | TRBD1
CATSDFGVGGETQYF | TGTGCCACCAGTGATTTCGGGGTGGGGGGAGAGACCCAGTACTTC | once | TRBJ2-5 | TRBV24-1 | .
CASSPRRLRGTEAFF | TGTGCCAGCAGCCCCAGGAGGCTTAGGGGGACTGAAGCTTTCTTT | few | TRBJ1-1 | TRBV7-8 | .
CAISRLTSGGAVDTQYF | TGTGCCATCAGTCGCCTGACTAGCGGGGGGGCCGTAGATACGCAGTATTTT | . | TRBJ2-3 | TRBV10-3 | TRBD2
CASSPSVSYNSPLHF | TGTGCCAGCAGTCCCTCAGTCTCCTATAATTCACCCCTCCACTTT | . | TRBJ1-6 | TRBV12-3/TRBV12-4 | .
CASSVRDAGETQYF | TGTGCCAGCAGTGTTCGGGACGCTGGAGAGACCCAGTACTTC | . | TRBJ2-5 | TRBV6-1 | .
CASSLGVGTDYGYTF | TGCGCCAGCAGCTTGGGGGTCGGGACGGACTATGGCTACACCTTC | few | TRBJ1-2 | TRBV5-1 | .
CATASVGGNNEQFF | TGTGCCACCGCGTCGGTGGGGGGGAACAATGAGCAGTTCTTC | . | TRBJ2-1 | TRBV15 | TRBD2
CASSFGGQGETQYF | TGCGCCAGCAGCTTCGGGGGCCAAGGGGAGACCCAGTACTTC | few | TRBJ2-5 | TRBV5-1 | .
CASSRRLAGAQRETQYF | TGTGCCAGCAGTCGCCGACTAGCGGGGGCGCAAAGGGAGACCCAGTACTTC | once | TRBJ2-5 | TRBV6-5 | TRBD2